A selection of T cell receptor beta chains follows, all from one sample in a study of cytomegalovirus exposure and HLA in healthy donors. TCRdb's table, derived via immunoSEQ multiplex PCR, lists solely in-frame clones and lacks some. Altogether almost 90,000 clones are present, around 84% being singletons, with the ten largest covering 6.5% to 9%. The specimen was PBMCs. Receptors were obtained from a man aged 40-50 years in good health and CMV-seropositive. Each CDR3 is given with its conserved first and last residue. The order of the fields is CDR3 length, D gene, clone size, J gene, V gene, CDR3 protein, CDR3 DNA. The D gene is left open where the match is weak. Part of the rows lack a size; the others show once, few, many or a class for expanded clones.

len: 14
d_gene: .
abundance: .
j_gene: TRBJ2-3
v_gene: TRBV28
CDR3aa: CASSLGHNTDTQYF
CDR3nt: TGTGCCAGCAGTTTGGGACATAACACAGATACGCAGTATTTT

len: 13
d_gene: TRBD2
abundance: .
j_gene: TRBJ2-7
v_gene: TRBV30
CDR3aa: CAWSPGGVYEQYF
CDR3nt: TGTGCCTGGAGTCCCGGGGGGGTCTACGAGCAGTACTTC

len: 15
d_gene: TRBD2
abundance: .
j_gene: TRBJ2-5
v_gene: TRBV19
CDR3aa: CASSLGGRTQETQYF
CDR3nt: TGTGCCAGTAGTCTCGGGGGGAGGACTCAAGAGACCCAGTACTTC

len: 16
d_gene: TRBD2
abundance: .
j_gene: TRBJ2-2
v_gene: TRBV7-9
CDR3aa: CASSSVAGVNTGELFF
CDR3nt: TGTGCCAGCAGCTCCGTCGCGGGGGTGAACACCGGGGAGCTGTTTTTT

len: 15
d_gene: .
abundance: .
j_gene: TRBJ2-2
v_gene: TRBV9
CDR3aa: CASSAPGVGTGELFF
CDR3nt: TGTGCCAGCAGCGCGCCGGGAGTCGGCACCGGGGAGCTGTTTTTT

len: 18
d_gene: .
abundance: .
j_gene: TRBJ2-1
v_gene: TRBV11-3
CDR3aa: CASSSRRSGLGQANEQFF
CDR3nt: TGTGCCAGCAGCTCTCGACGCTCGGGACTAGGACAGGCGAATGAGCAGTTCTTC

len: 18
d_gene: .
abundance: .
j_gene: TRBJ1-5
v_gene: TRBV19
CDR3aa: CASSMRRGLSESNQPQHF
CDR3nt: TGTGCCAGTAGTATGCGCAGGGGCCTTTCTGAGAGCAATCAGCCCCAGCATTTT

len: 16
d_gene: .
abundance: .
j_gene: TRBJ1-4
v_gene: TRBV28
CDR3aa: CASSLYGTPFNEKLFF
CDR3nt: TGTGCCAGCAGTTTATACGGGACACCTTTTAATGAAAAACTGTTTTTT

len: 14
d_gene: .
abundance: .
j_gene: TRBJ2-2
v_gene: TRBV5-1
CDR3aa: CASSLDEATGELFF
CDR3nt: TGCGCCAGCAGCTTGGACGAGGCGACCGGGGAGCTGTTTTTT

len: 12
d_gene: TRBD1
abundance: .
j_gene: TRBJ2-7
v_gene: TRBV28
CDR3aa: CASEQGTGEQYF
CDR3nt: TGTGCCAGTGAACAGGGGACGGGCGAGCAGTACTTC

len: 17
d_gene: TRBD1
abundance: .
j_gene: TRBJ2-6
v_gene: TRBV11-2
CDR3aa: CASSPYRGAGGANVLTF
CDR3nt: TGTGCCAGCAGCCCCTACAGGGGGGCGGGCGGGGCCAACGTCCTGACTTTC

len: 14
d_gene: TRBD1
abundance: few
j_gene: TRBJ2-7
v_gene: TRBV19
CDR3aa: CASRNTGESYEQYF
CDR3nt: TGTGCCAGTAGAAATACAGGGGAATCCTACGAGCAGTACTTC

len: 17
d_gene: TRBD2
abundance: few
j_gene: TRBJ2-2
v_gene: TRBV4-2
CDR3aa: CASSQKAGGHYTGELFF
CDR3nt: TGTGCCAGCAGCCAAAAAGCGGGGGGGCACTACACCGGGGAGCTGTTTTTT

len: 13
d_gene: TRBD1
abundance: .
j_gene: TRBJ2-7
v_gene: TRBV5-4
CDR3aa: CASSRDRVYEQYF
CDR3nt: TGTGCCAGCAGTCGGGACAGGGTGTACGAGCAGTACTTC

len: 17
d_gene: TRBD2
abundance: .
j_gene: TRBJ2-1
v_gene: TRBV4-2
CDR3aa: CASSQALAGGTYNEQFF
CDR3nt: TGTGCCAGCAGCCAAGCCCTAGCGGGAGGAACCTACAATGAGCAGTTCTTC

len: 14
d_gene: .
abundance: .
j_gene: TRBJ2-5
v_gene: TRBV19
CDR3aa: CASSHPQTTREQYF
CDR3nt: TGTGCCAGTAGTCACCCCCAGACGACGAGGGAGCAGTACTTC

len: 14
d_gene: .
abundance: .
j_gene: TRBJ1-6
v_gene: TRBV7-9
CDR3aa: CASTPGAYNSPLHF
CDR3nt: TGTGCCAGCACCCCAGGGGCCTATAATTCACCCCTCCACTTT

len: 14
d_gene: TRBD1
abundance: .
j_gene: TRBJ2-7
v_gene: TRBV18
CDR3aa: CASSPIDRGSEQYF
CDR3nt: TGTGCCAGCTCACCAATCGACAGGGGGAGTGAGCAGTACTTC

len: 14
d_gene: .
abundance: .
j_gene: TRBJ2-7
v_gene: TRBV7-9
CDR3aa: CASSPDLASDEQYF
CDR3nt: TGTGCCAGCAGCCCAGACCTAGCGAGCGACGAGCAGTACTTC

len: 16
d_gene: .
abundance: .
j_gene: TRBJ1-1
v_gene: TRBV30
CDR3aa: CAWDLPGHSENTEAFF
CDR3nt: TGTGCCTGGGATCTCCCGGGACATTCAGAGAACACTGAAGCTTTCTTT

len: 13
d_gene: .
abundance: once
j_gene: TRBJ2-2
v_gene: TRBV11-3
CDR3aa: CASSLDPSGELFF
CDR3nt: TGTGCCAGCAGCTTAGATCCTTCGGGGGAGCTGTTTTTT

len: 15
d_gene: TRBD2
abundance: .
j_gene: TRBJ2-5
v_gene: TRBV27
CDR3aa: CASSLSGGVLETQYF
CDR3nt: TGTGCCAGCAGTTTATCTGGGGGGGTGCTGGAGACCCAGTACTTC

len: 12
d_gene: .
abundance: .
j_gene: TRBJ2-7
v_gene: TRBV10-3
CDR3aa: CATRGTIYEQYF
CDR3nt: TGTGCCACCCGGGGAACGATCTACGAGCAGTACTTC

len: 14
d_gene: .
abundance: .
j_gene: TRBJ2-5
v_gene: TRBV13
CDR3aa: CASSLAGEGETQYF
CDR3nt: TGTGCCAGCAGCTTAGCAGGGGAGGGGGAGACCCAGTACTTC

len: 13
d_gene: .
abundance: .
j_gene: TRBJ2-2
v_gene: TRBV10-2
CDR3aa: CACRQSNTGELFF
CDR3nt: TGCGCCTGCCGACAGTCGAACACCGGGGAGCTGTTTTTT

len: 15
d_gene: TRBD2
abundance: .
j_gene: TRBJ2-7
v_gene: TRBV5-4
CDR3aa: CASSSLAGAHYEQYF
CDR3nt: TGTGCCAGCAGCTCACTAGCGGGGGCCCACTACGAGCAGTACTTC

len: 16
d_gene: .
abundance: .
j_gene: TRBJ1-5
v_gene: TRBV7-2
CDR3aa: CASSLGTWGPNQPQHF
CDR3nt: TGTGCCAGCAGCCTCGGTACCTGGGGGCCTAATCAGCCCCAGCATTTT

len: 17
d_gene: .
abundance: .
j_gene: TRBJ1-6
v_gene: TRBV5-3
CDR3aa: CARSFSMGAQSSSPLHF
CDR3nt: TGTGCCAGAAGCTTTAGTATGGGGGCGCAATCAAGTTCACCCCTCCACTTT

len: 13
d_gene: .
abundance: .
j_gene: TRBJ1-3
v_gene: TRBV6-5
CDR3aa: CASSRYSGNTIYF
CDR3nt: TGTGCCAGCAGTCGGTACTCTGGAAACACCATATATTTT

len: 11
d_gene: .
abundance: .
j_gene: TRBJ1-5
v_gene: TRBV28
CDR3aa: CASSPLGPQHF
CDR3nt: TGTGCCAGCAGTCCCCTAGGGCCCCAGCATTTT

len: 13
d_gene: TRBD1
abundance: .
j_gene: TRBJ2-1
v_gene: TRBV18
CDR3aa: CASSYRGYNEQFF
CDR3nt: TGTGCCAGCTCCTACAGGGGATACAATGAGCAGTTCTTC

len: 14
d_gene: TRBD1
abundance: few
j_gene: TRBJ1-3
v_gene: TRBV6-5
CDR3aa: CASSGGGVGNTIYF
CDR3nt: TGTGCCAGCAGTGGAGGGGGCGTTGGAAACACCATATATTTT

len: 15
d_gene: .
abundance: .
j_gene: TRBJ1-5
v_gene: TRBV9
CDR3aa: CASSVVRQSNQPQHF
CDR3nt: TGTGCCAGCAGCGTAGTGCGGCAGTCAAATCAGCCCCAGCATTTT

len: 13
d_gene: .
abundance: few
j_gene: TRBJ1-2
v_gene: TRBV28
CDR3aa: CASRAGTNYGYTF
CDR3nt: TGTGCCAGCAGGGCAGGGACTAACTATGGCTACACCTTC

len: 14
d_gene: .
abundance: .
j_gene: TRBJ1-4
v_gene: TRBV5-1
CDR3aa: CASSLDGNPEKLFF
CDR3nt: TGCGCCAGCAGCTTGGACGGGAACCCTGAAAAACTGTTTTTT

len: 13
d_gene: .
abundance: .
j_gene: TRBJ2-5
v_gene: TRBV5-1
CDR3aa: CASSLVARETQYF
CDR3nt: TGCGCCAGCAGCTTGGTAGCTAGGGAGACCCAGTACTTC

len: 14
d_gene: .
abundance: few
j_gene: TRBJ2-7
v_gene: TRBV27
CDR3aa: CASSLSAGGYEQYF
CDR3nt: TGTGCCAGCAGTTTATCTGCAGGAGGGTACGAGCAGTACTTC

len: 12
d_gene: .
abundance: .
j_gene: TRBJ2-2
v_gene: TRBV5-1
CDR3aa: CASSGEEEELFF
CDR3nt: TGCGCCAGCAGCGGAGAGGAGGAGGAGCTGTTTTTT